Following are 14 T cell receptor beta chains from one sample sequenced in a study of blood T cell repertoires in COVID-19. The method was immunoSEQ multiplex PCR; TCRdb's version includes in-frame clones alone and lacks a portion of them. The table records 350,000 to 450,000 clones, 85% of them present only once. What was sequenced was peripheral blood. All receptors derive from a woman between 18 and 29 years old with acute or convalescent COVID-19.

The rearrangement links TRBV9 to TRBJ1-5; no clear D gene. The CDR3 length is 15 residues. Germline V gene data show CDR1 as SGDLS and CDR2 as YYNGEE. Trimming cost V 3 bases and J 9 bases, with 19 bases left between them. CDR3 sequence: CASSAYGELVRPQHF. The CDR3 DNA reads as TGTGCCAGCAGCGCCTACGGGGAATTGGTTCGGCCCCAGCATTTT.

The rearrangement uses TRBV5-1 and TRBJ2-5, with TRBD2 matching 16 bases. This CDR3 is 16 amino acids long. After removal of 6 bases from V and 2 bases from J, the junction contained 4 bases not matched to a gene. Germline CDR1 reads SGHRS; CDR2 reads YFSETQ. The CDR3 DNA is TGCGCCAGCACCCCGGGACTAGCGGGGGGGCAAGAGACCCAGTACTTC. It codes for CASTPGLAGGQETQYF.

This rearrangement joins TRBV6-5 to TRBJ2-4, with a tentative D call TRBD1 (5 bases). This CDR3 comprises 15 residues. V dropped 4 bases and J dropped 5 bases, with 15 bases sitting between them. Germline V gene lookup returns CDR1 MNHEY and CDR2 SVGAGI. CDR3 in amino acids: CASSSFRSRENIQYF. CDR3 in DNA: TGTGCCAGCAGTTCATTCAGAAGCAGGGAAAACATTCAGTACTTC.

CDR3 residues: CASSSGGRASYGYTF. The CDR3 DNA reads as TGTGCCAGCAGTTCGGGGGGCAGGGCCTCTTATGGCTACACCTTC. This chain uses TRBV28 with TRBJ1-2, with D maybe TRBD1 (6 bases). Germline CDR1 is MDHEN and CDR2 is SYDVKM. V dropped 4 bases and J dropped 5 bases, with 17 bases sitting between them. The CDR3 runs 15 residues.

V is TRBV29-1 and J is TRBJ2-1; the D gene is possibly TRBD2 (5 bases). The CDR3 runs to 13 residues. The germline gives CDR1 SQVTM, CDR2 ANQGSEA. Trimming took off 5 bases at V and 6 bases at J, with 14 bases between the two ends. CDR3 nucleotide sequence: TGCAGCGTTTTACCGGGGATAGGCAATGAGCAGTTCTTC. Translation: CSVLPGIGNEQFF.

The chain recombines TRBV27 with TRBJ2-3; 12 bases agree with TRBD2. The germline gives CDR1 MNHEY, CDR2 SMNVEV (reference sequence). The length of the CDR3 is 16 residues. The V segment lost 4 bases and the J segment 3 bases; nucleotides outside the gene matches: 5. The CDR3 DNA sequence: TGTGCCAGCAGTTCGACTAGCGGGGGCCTAACAGATACGCAGTATTTT. Amino acids: CASSSTSGGLTDTQYF.

The V call is TRBV19, the J call TRBJ2-7; 7 bases fit TRBD1. The germline CDR1 and CDR2 sequences are LNHDA and SQIVND (reference sequence). This CDR3 has 14 residues. The ends lost 7 bases at V and 1 base at J; junction bases unmatched: 7. The CDR3 nucleotides read TGTGCCAGTAAAATGGGGGACAGTTCCTACGAGCAGTACTTC. Translating it yields CASKMGDSSYEQYF.

The gene calls are TRBV24-1 and TRBJ2-2, with TRBD1 identical over 7 bases. Germline V gives CDR1 KGHDR, CDR2 SFDVKD. CDR3 size: 15 residues. The V gene end was trimmed by 6 bases and the J gene end by 2 bases; junction bases not matched to a gene: 5. The CDR3 sequence is CATSRQGTNTGELFF. Here the CDR3 DNA reads TGTGCCACCAGTAGACAGGGAACAAACACCGGGGAGCTGTTTTTT.

J is TRBJ2-7 and V is TRBV10-3; TRBD1 matches at 11 bases. The length of the CDR3 is 16 residues. CDR1 is ENHRY, CDR2 SYGVKD, per germline. J was trimmed by 1 base and V by 3 bases; bases with no gene match: 5. The CDR3, as DNA: TGTGCCATCAGTGATCCTGGACAGGGGGCTTCCTACGAGCAGTACTTC. Protein product: CAISDPGQGASYEQYF.

The chain couples TRBV6-5 to TRBJ1-1; D unresolved. The CDR3 length is 13 residues. V was shortened by 2 bases and J by 3 bases, with 7 bases between the two germline ends. The V gene's germline CDR1 is MNHEY and CDR2 SVGAGI. CDR3 nucleotides: TGTGCCAGCAGTTACGAGGTGCACACTGAAGCTTTCTTT. This sequence encodes CASSYEVHTEAFF.

This clone was observed a single time. The chain uses TRBV19 and TRBJ1-5, with D possibly matching TRBD1 (5 bases). This CDR3 is built from 13 residues. Trimming cost V 5 bases and J 5 bases, with 10 bases left between them. The germline V gene has CDR1 LNHDA and CDR2 SQIVND (reference sequence). For the CDR3, the DNA is TGTGCCAGTAGTTGGACGACAGATCAGCCCCAGCATTTT. Protein: CASSWTTDQPQHF.

V usage is TRBV27 and J usage is TRBJ2-1; 7 nucleotides line up with TRBD2. CDR1 and CDR2 from the germline V gene are MNHEY and SMNVEV (reference sequence). J was trimmed by 7 bases and V by 1 base; bases with no gene match: 7. The length of the CDR3 is 15 residues. The CDR3 nucleotides read TGTGCCAGCAGTTTATTTACGGGAGGCGGGAATGAGCAGTTCTTC. This translates into CASSLFTGGGNEQFF.

CDR3 protein: CASSLQRGAYEQYF. The CDR3 bases are TGTGCCAGCAGCCTTCAGCGGGGGGCCTACGAGCAGTACTTC. This sequence joins TRBV7-3 and TRBJ2-7; 9 bases fit TRBD2. The CDR3 covers 14 residues. Looked up from germline, CDR1 is SGHTA and CDR2 is FQGTGA. Germline trimming cut 5 bases from V and 2 bases from J; bases unmatched to any gene: 4.

The CDR3 protein is CASRAGGPSTGELFF. The CDR3 nucleotides read TGTGCCAGCAGAGCGGGAGGGCCGAGCACCGGGGAGCTGTTTTTT. The genes are TRBV28 and TRBJ2-2; 10 bases align to TRBD2. V trimming: 6 bases; J trimming: 4 bases; junction bases outside the gene matches: 5. Germline-derived CDR1 and CDR2 are MDHEN and SYDVKM. The CDR3 is made up of 15 amino acids.